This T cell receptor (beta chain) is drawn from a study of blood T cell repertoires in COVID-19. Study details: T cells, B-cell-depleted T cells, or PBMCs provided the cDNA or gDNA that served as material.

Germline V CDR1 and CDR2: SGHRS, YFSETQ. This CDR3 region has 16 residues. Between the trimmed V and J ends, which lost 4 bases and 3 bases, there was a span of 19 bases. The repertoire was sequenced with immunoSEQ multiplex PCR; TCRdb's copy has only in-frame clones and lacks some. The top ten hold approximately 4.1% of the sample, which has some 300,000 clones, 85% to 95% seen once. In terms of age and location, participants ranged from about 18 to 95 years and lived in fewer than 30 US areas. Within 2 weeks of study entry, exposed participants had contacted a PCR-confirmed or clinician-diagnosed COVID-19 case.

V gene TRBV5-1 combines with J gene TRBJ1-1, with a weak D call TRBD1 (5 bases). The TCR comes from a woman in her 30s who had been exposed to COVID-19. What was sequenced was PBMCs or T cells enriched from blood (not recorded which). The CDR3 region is CASSTGFSERDTEAFF. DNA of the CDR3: TGCGCCAGCAGCACAGGATTCTCGGAAAGGGACACTGAAGCTTTCTTT.